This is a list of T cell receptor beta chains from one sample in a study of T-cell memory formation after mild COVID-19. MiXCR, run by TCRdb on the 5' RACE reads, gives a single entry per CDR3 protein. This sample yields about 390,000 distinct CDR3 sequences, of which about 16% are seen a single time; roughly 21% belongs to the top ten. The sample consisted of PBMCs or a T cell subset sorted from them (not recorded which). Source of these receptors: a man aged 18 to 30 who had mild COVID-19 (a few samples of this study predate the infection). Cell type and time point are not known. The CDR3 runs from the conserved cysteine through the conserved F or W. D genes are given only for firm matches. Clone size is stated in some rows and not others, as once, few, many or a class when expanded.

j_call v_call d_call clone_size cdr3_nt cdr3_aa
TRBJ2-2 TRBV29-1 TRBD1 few TGCAGCACCTGGACAGGGGTCACCGGGGAGCTGTTTTTT CSTWTGVTGELFF
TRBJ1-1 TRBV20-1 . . TGCAGTGCTAGAACCTTCGATCCCCCTGAAGCTTTCTTT CSARTFDPPEAFF
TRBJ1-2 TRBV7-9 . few TGTGCCAGCAGCTCCCGACGGGGGCTGGTTGGCTACACCTTC CASSSRRGLVGYTF
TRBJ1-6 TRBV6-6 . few TGTGCCAGCAGTTACTTCACAGGGAATTCACCCCTCCACTTT CASSYFTGNSPLHF
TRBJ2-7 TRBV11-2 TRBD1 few TGTGCCAGCAGCTTCGGACAGGGGAGCTCCTACGAGCAGTACTTC CASSFGQGSSYEQYF
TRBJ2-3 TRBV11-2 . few TGTGCCAGCAGCTTCGACAGGATCACAGATACGCAGTATTTT CASSFDRITDTQYF
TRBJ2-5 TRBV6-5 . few TGTGCCAGCAGTTACTTCGCAGGGGAGACCCAGTACTTC CASSYFAGETQYF
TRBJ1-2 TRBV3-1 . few TGTGCCAGCAGCCAGGGTTTCGAGGCTAACTATGGCTACACCTTC CASSQGFEANYGYTF
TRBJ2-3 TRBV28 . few TGTGCCAGCAGTTATATTAGCGGCACAGATACGCAGTATTTT CASSYISGTDTQYF
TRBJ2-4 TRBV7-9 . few TGTGCCAGCAGCTCCGGGGGCAGGGGGGACATTCAGTACTTC CASSSGGRGDIQYF
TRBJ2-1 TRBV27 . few TGTGCCAGCAGTTTAGGGCAGACAAATCTGAATGAGCAGTTCTTC CASSLGQTNLNEQFF
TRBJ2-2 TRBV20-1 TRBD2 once TGCAGTGCCCCTAGCGGGGGGGCCGCCGGGGAGCTGTTTTTT CSAPSGGAAGELFF
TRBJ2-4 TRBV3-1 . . TGTGCCAGCAGCCAAGATCGACGGGTTCAGTACTTC CASSQDRRVQYF
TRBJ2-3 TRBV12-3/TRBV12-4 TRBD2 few TGTGCCAGCAGTAGAGGGACTAGCGGGGGGAGGGATACGCAGTATTTT CASSRGTSGGRDTQYF
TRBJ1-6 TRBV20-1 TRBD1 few TGCAGTGCTAGGGGAACAGGGGGAGATTCACCCCTCCACTTT CSARGTGGDSPLHF
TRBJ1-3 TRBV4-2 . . TGTGCCAGCAGCTCCTGGGGGGGACTTGGCTCTGGAAACACCATATATTTT CASSSWGGLGSGNTIYF
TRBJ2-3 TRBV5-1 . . TGCGCCAGCAGCTTGGCAGGGGTTGGCACAGATACGCAGTATTTT CASSLAGVGTDTQYF
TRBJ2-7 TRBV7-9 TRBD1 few TGTGCCAGCAATACCGGGACAGGTTCCTACGAGCAGTACTTC CASNTGTGSYEQYF
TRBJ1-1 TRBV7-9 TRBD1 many TGTGCCAGCAGCCTTATAACAGGGGGCTCCCGGACTGAAGCTTTCTTT CASSLITGGSRTEAFF
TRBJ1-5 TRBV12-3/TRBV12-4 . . TGTGCCAGCAGTTTTGGAGACAGTCTCCAGCCCCAGCATTTT CASSFGDSLQPQHF
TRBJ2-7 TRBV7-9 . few TGTGCCAGCAGCCCGGGTTTCAGTTACGAGCAGTACTTC CASSPGFSYEQYF
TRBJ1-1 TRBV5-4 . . TGTGCCAGCAGTTTTGGGGGTAGCGGAGCCACTGAAGCTTTCTTT CASSFGGSGATEAFF
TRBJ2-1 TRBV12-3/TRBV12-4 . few TGTGCCAGCTCGGAAGGGGGGTACAATGAGCAGTTCTTC CASSEGGYNEQFF
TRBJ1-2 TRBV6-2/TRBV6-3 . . TGTGCCAGCAGCGGCCTCAGGGAAGAATATGGCTACACCTTC CASSGLREEYGYTF
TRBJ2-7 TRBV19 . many TGTGCCAGTAGTTCCGGTTCCTACGAGCAGTACTTC CASSSGSYEQYF